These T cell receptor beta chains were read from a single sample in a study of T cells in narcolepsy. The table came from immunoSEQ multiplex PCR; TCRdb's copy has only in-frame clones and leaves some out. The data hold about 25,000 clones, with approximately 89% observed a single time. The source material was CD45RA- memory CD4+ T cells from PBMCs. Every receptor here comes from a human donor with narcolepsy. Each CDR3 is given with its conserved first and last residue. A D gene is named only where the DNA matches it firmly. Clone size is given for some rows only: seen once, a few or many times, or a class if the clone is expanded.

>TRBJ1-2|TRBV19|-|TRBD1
CASSMGQGYGYTF
TGTGCCAGTAGTATGGGACAGGGGTATGGCTACACCTTC
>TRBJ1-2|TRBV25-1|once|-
CASTYTGSPSIGYTF
TGTGCCAGCACCTACACAGGGAGTCCCAGCATTGGCTACACCTTC
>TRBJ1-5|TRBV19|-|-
CATYPDRSGRNQPQHF
TGTGCCACCTATCCCGACAGGTCCGGGCGCAATCAGCCCCAGCATTTT
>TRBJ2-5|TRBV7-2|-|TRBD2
CASSLIRSGGETQYF
TGTGCCAGCAGCTTAATCAGGTCGGGAGGCGAGACCCAGTACTTC
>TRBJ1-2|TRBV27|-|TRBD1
CASSVRDRGPWGYTF
TGTGCCAGCAGTGTCCGGGACAGGGGCCCTTGGGGCTACACCTTC
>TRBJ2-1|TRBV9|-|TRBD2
CASSVGGRTSVHNEQFF
TGTGCCAGCAGCGTGGGGGGGCGGACTAGCGTGCACAATGAGCAGTTCTTC
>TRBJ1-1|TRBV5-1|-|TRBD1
CASSLLRQGAQNTEAFF
TGCGCCAGCAGCTTGCTAAGGCAGGGGGCACAGAACACTGAAGCTTTCTTT
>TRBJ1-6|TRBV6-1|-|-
CATGSRQFSPLHF
TGTGCCACCGGGTCGCGGCAATTTTCACCCCTCCACTTT
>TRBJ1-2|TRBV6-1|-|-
CASSARPWIDSGYTF
TGTGCCAGCAGTGCCCGCCCCTGGATCGACAGCGGCTACACCTTC
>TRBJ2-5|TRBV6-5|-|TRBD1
CASSTSRGTETQYF
TGTGCCAGCAGTACGTCCAGGGGGACAGAGACCCAGTACTTC
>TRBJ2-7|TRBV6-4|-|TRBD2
CASSGVKVAGVFYEQYF
TGTGCCAGCAGTGGTGTCAAGGTAGCGGGAGTTTTCTACGAGCAGTACTTC
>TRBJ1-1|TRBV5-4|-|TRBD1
CASSGIGTVNTEAFF
TGTGCCAGCAGCGGAATAGGGACAGTGAACACTGAAGCTTTCTTT
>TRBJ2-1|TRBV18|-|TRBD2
CASSLTSGSYNEQFF
TGTGCCAGCTCACTGACTAGCGGGAGCTACAATGAGCAGTTCTTC
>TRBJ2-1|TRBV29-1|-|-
CSVISVSSYNEQFF
TGCAGCGTGATTAGCGTGAGCTCCTACAATGAGCAGTTCTTC
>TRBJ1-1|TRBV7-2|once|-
CASSHSGKGTEAFF
TGTGCCAGCAGCCACTCGGGAAAGGGCACTGAAGCTTTCTTT
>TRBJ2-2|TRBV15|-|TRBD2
CATSRDASGRLAGELFF
TGTGCCACCAGCAGAGATGCAAGCGGGAGGTTGGCCGGGGAGCTGTTTTTT
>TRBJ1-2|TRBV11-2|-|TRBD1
CASSLSDRGYGYTF
TGTGCCAGCAGCTTATCCGACAGGGGCTATGGCTACACCTTC
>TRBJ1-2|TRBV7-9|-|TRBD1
CASSLDRGYGYTF
TGTGCCAGCAGCCTTGACAGGGGGTATGGCTACACCTTC
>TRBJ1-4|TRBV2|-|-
CASSERTPSLNEKLFF
TGTGCCAGCAGTGAAAGGACACCATCCCTTAATGAAAAACTGTTTTTT
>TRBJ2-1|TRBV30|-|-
CAWSLLAGVNEQFF
TGTGCCTGGAGTTTGCTAGCAGGGGTCAATGAGCAGTTCTTC
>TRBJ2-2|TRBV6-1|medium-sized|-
CAGGKYTGELFF
TGTGCCGGAGGAAAGTACACCGGGGAGCTGTTTTTT
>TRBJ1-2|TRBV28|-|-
CASSLRTAPYGYTF
TGTGCCAGCAGCCTGCGGACAGCGCCCTATGGCTACACCTTC
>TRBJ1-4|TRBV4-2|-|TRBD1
CASSPRTGPEKLFF
TGTGCCAGCAGCCCCCGGACAGGCCCCGAAAAACTGTTTTTT
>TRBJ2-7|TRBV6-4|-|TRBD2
CASPGGPYEQYF
TGTGCCAGTCCGGGGGGACCCTACGAGCAGTACTTC
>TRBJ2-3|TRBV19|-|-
CASSTGIGGTDTQYF
TGTGCCAGTAGTACCGGCATCGGGGGCACAGATACGCAGTATTTT
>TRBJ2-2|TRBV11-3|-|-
CASSSRRGSDLFF
TGTGCCAGCAGCAGCCGCAGGGGCAGTGACCTGTTTTTT
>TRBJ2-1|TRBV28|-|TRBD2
CASSLFLTPSGSSYNEQFF
TGTGCCAGCAGTTTATTCCTGACCCCTAGCGGAAGCTCCTACAATGAGCAGTTCTTC
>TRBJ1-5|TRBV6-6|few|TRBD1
CASEDRGRYQPQHF
TGTGCCAGCGAGGACAGGGGAAGGTATCAGCCCCAGCATTTT
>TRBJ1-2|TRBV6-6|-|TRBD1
CASVKGEQGLFYTF
TGTGCCAGCGTAAAGGGGGAACAGGGGCTTTTCTACACCTTC
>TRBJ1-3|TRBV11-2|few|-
CASSFDRGNTIYF
TGTGCCAGCAGCTTCGACAGGGGAAACACCATATATTTT
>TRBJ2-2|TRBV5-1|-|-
CASSLDVTGNTGELFF
TGCGCCAGCAGCTTGGACGTGACAGGGAACACCGGGGAGCTGTTTTTT
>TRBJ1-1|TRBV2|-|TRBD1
CASSKDRGTEAFF
TGTGCCAGCAGTAAGGACAGGGGAACTGAAGCTTTCTTT